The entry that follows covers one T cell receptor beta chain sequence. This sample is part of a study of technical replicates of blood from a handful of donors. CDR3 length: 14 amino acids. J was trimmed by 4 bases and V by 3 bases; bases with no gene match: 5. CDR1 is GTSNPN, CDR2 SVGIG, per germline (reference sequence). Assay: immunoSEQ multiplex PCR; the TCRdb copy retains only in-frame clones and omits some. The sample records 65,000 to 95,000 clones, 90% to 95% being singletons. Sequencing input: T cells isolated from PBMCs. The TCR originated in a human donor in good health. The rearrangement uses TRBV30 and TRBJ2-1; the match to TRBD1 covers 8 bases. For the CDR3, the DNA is TGTGCCTGGAGGGACAGGGCCTTTTACAATGAGCAGTTCTTC. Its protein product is CAWRDRAFYNEQFF.